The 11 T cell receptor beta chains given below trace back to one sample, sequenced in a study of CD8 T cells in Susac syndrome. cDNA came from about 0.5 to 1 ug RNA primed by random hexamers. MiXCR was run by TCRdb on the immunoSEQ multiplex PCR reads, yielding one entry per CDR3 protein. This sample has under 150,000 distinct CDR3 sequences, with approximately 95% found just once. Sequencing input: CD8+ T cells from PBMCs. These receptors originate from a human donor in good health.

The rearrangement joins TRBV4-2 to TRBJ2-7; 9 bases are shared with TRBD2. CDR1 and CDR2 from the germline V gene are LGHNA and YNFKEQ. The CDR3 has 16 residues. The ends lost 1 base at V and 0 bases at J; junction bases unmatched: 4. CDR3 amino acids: CASSQGLAASSYEQYF. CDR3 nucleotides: TGTGCCAGCAGCCAAGGACTAGCGGCGAGCTCCTACGAGCAGTACTTC.

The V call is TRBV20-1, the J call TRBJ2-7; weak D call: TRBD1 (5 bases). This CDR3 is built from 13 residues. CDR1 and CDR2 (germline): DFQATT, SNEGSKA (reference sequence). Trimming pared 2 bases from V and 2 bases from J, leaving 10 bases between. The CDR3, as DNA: TGCAGTGCTAGATCAGTACAGGCCTACGAGCAGTACTTC. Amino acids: CSARSVQAYEQYF.

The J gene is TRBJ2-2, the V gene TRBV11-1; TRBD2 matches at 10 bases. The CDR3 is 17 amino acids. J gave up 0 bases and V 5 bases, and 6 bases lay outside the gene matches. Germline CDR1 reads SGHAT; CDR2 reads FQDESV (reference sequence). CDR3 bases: TGTGCCAGCAGCCGACTAGCGGGTCCCTCGAACACCGGGGAGCTGTTTTTT. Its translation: CASSRLAGPSNTGELFF.

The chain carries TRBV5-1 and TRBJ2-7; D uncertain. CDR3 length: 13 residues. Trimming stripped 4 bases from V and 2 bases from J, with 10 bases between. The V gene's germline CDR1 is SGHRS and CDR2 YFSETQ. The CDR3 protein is CASSLGKPYEQYF. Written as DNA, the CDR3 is TGCGCCAGCAGCCTGGGGAAGCCCTACGAGCAGTACTTC.

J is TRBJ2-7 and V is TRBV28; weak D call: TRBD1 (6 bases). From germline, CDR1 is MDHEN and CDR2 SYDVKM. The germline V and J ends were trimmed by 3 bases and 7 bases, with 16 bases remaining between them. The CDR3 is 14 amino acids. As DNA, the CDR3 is TGTGCCAGCAGTTTGAACGTGGGGGCGCGGGAGCAGTACTTC. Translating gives CASSLNVGAREQYF. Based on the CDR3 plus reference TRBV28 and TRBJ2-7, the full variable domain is DVKVTQSSRYLVKRTGEKVFLECVQDMDHENMFWYRQDPGLGLRLIYFSYDVKMKEKGDIPEGYSVSREKKERFSLILESASTNQTSMYLCASSLNVGAREQYFGPGTRLTVT.

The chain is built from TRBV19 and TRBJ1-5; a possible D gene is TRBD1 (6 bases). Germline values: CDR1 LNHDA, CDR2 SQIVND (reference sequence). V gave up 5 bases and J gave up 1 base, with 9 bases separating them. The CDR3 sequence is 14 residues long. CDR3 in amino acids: CASSRTVSNQPQHF. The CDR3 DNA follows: TGTGCCAGTAGTCGGACAGTGAGCAATCAGCCCCAGCATTTT.

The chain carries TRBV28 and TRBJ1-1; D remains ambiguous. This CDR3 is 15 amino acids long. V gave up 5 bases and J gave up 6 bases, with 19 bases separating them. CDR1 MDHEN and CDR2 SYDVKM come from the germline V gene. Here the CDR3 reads CASSRRSSLGAEAFF. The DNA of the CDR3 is TGTGCCAGCAGTCGTCGGAGCAGCCTGGGAGCTGAAGCTTTCTTT.

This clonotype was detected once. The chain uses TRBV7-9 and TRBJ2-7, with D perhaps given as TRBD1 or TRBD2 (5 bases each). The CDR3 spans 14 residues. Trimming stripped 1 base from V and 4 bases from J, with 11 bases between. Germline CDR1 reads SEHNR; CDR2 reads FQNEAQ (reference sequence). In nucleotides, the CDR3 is TGTGCCAGCAGCTTAGGGGGACGGGAATACGAGCAGTACTTC. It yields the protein CASSLGGREYEQYF.

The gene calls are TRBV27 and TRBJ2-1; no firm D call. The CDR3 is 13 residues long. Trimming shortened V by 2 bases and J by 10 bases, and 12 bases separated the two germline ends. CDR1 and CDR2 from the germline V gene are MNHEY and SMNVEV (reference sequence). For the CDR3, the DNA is TGTGCCAGCAGTTTACCCTCTAACGGGGAGCAGTTCTTC. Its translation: CASSLPSNGEQFF.

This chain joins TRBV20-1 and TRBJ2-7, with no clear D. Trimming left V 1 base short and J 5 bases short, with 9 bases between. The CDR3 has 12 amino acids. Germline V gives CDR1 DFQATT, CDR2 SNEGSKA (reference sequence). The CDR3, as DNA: TGCAGTGCTAGAGTAGTTAGTCACGAGCAGTACTTC. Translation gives CSARVVSHEQYF.

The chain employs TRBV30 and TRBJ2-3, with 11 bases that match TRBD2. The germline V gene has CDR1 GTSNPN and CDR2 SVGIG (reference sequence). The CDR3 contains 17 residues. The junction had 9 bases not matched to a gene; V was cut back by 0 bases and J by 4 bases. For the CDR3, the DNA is TGTGCCTGGAGTGTACTTTCCCTAGCGGGAGGTGCAGATACGCAGTATTTT. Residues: CAWSVLSLAGGADTQYF.